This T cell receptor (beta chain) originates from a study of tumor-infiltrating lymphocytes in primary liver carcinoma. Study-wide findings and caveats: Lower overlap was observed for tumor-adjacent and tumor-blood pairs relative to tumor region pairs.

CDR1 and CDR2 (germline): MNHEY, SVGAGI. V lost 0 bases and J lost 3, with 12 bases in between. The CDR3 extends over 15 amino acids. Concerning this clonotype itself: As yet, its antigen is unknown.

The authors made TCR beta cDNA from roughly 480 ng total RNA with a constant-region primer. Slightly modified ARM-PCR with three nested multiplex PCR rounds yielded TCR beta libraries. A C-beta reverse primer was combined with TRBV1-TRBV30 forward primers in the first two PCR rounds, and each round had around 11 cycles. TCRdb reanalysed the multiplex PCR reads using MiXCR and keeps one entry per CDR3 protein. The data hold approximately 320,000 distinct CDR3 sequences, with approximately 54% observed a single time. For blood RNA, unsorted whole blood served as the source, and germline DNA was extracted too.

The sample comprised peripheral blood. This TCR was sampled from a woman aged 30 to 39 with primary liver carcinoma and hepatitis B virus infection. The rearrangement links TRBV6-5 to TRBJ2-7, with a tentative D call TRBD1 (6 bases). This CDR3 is CASSYSLGAGYEQYF. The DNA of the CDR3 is TGTGCCAGCAGTTACTCTCTGGGGGCCGGCTACGAGCAGTACTTC.